A single sample is the source of the 6 T cell receptor beta chains below, sequenced in a study of shared clonotypes between healthy human individuals (dated by TCRdb to 2018 to 2021). The library was built by means of the immunoSEQ multiplex PCR assay. Imported from immuneACCESS, the table was reduced by TCRdb to in-frame sequences with V and J called. These copies leave out some clones; in studies compared against another copy, an unresolved V gene accounts for under half, and the cause of the remainder is not known. This sample comprises about 690,000 clones, 90% of them detected only once. About a third of the sample is held by the ten biggest clonotypes. Sequencing was done on a sample of memory CD8+ T cells from PBMCs. Read against the paper, the sample's cell subset or site label means: CD45RO+ cells pooled with CCR7-negative TemRA cells. Receptors originate from a man between 18 and 29 years old in good health. Some clones in this sample may be carry-over from other donors' samples.

This clone was detected only a few times. The chain couples TRBV28 to TRBJ2-2, with D possibly TRBD1 on 5 matching bases. The V and J ends lost 8 bases and 3 bases respectively, with 16 bases between them. Per germline, CDR1 MDHEN and CDR2 SYDVKM. The CDR3 consists of 15 residues. The CDR3 is CASYAGISYTGELFF. DNA of the CDR3: TGTGCCAGCTACGCAGGGATAAGTTACACCGGGGAGCTGTTTTTT.

The rearrangement joins TRBV5-6 to TRBJ2-7; 10 bases are shared with TRBD2. J was trimmed by 6 bases and V by 0 bases; bases with no gene match: 9. This CDR3 contains 16 residues. Germline V gene lookup returns CDR1 SGHDT and CDR2 YYEEEE. The CDR3 reads CASSLGLAGLRAEQYF. In DNA, the CDR3 is TGTGCCAGCAGCTTGGGACTAGCGGGCCTTAGAGCCGAGCAGTACTTC. Supplemented by reference TRBV5-6 and TRBJ2-7, the full variable domain reads DAGVTQSPTHLIKTRGQQVTLRCSPKSGHDTVSWYQQALGQGPQFIFQYYEEEERQRGNFPDRFSGHQFPNYSSELNVNALLLGDSALYLCASSLGLAGLRAEQYFGPGTRLTVT.

This chain connects TRBV29-1 to TRBJ2-2; no reliable D call. CDR3 length: 11 residues. CDR1 and CDR2 from the germline V gene are SQVTM and ANQGSEA. V was trimmed by 5 bases and J by 6 bases, leaving 7 bases between them. The CDR3 bases are TGCAGCGTTACCGGGTCCGGGGAGCTGTTTTTT. Its translation: CSVTGSGELFF.

V and J are TRBV6-5 and TRBJ2-3; D might be TRBD1 (6 bases). V was shortened by 10 bases and J by 1 base, with 18 bases between the two germline ends. CDR1 MNHEY and CDR2 SVGAGI come from the germline V gene. The length of the CDR3 is 15 residues. The DNA for the CDR3 is TGTGCCACTCAAGCCAGGGGCTTCGGCACAGATACGCAGTATTTT. This codes for CATQARGFGTDTQYF.

The rearrangement joins TRBV9 to TRBJ2-2; 10 positions agree with TRBD2. The CDR3 is 16 amino acids. Germline V lookup: CDR1 SGDLS, CDR2 YYNGEE. V trimming: 4 bases; J trimming: 6 bases; junction bases outside the gene matches: 9. In DNA, the CDR3 is TGTGCCAGCAGCCCCTTCAGCGGGAGGGGCGCCGGGGAGCTGTTTTTT. As protein: CASSPFSGRGAGELFF.

The rearrangement joins TRBV27 to TRBJ1-5; the D is unclear. Germline CDR1 MNHEY, CDR2 SMNVEV (reference sequence). The CDR3 runs to 14 residues. V was shortened by 3 bases and J by 0 bases, with 6 bases between the two germline ends. The CDR3 DNA is TGTGCCAGCAGTTTCGCGGATAGCAATCAGCCCCAGCATTTT. As protein: CASSFADSNQPQHF.